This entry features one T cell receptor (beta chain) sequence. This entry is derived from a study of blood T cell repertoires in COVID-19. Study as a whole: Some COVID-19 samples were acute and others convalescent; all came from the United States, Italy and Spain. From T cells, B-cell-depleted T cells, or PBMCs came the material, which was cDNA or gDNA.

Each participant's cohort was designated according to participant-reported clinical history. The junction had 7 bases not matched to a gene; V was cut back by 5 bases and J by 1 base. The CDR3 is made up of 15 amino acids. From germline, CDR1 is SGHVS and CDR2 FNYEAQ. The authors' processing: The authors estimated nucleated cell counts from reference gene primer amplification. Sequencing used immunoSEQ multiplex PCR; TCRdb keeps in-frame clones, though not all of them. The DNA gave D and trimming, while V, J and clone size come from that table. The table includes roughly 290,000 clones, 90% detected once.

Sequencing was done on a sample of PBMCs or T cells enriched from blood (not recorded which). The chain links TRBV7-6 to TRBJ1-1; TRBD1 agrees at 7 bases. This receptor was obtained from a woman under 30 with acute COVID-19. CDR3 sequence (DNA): TGTGCCAGCAGCCATCGACAGGGAACGAACACTGAAGCTTTCTTT. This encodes CASSHRQGTNTEAFF.